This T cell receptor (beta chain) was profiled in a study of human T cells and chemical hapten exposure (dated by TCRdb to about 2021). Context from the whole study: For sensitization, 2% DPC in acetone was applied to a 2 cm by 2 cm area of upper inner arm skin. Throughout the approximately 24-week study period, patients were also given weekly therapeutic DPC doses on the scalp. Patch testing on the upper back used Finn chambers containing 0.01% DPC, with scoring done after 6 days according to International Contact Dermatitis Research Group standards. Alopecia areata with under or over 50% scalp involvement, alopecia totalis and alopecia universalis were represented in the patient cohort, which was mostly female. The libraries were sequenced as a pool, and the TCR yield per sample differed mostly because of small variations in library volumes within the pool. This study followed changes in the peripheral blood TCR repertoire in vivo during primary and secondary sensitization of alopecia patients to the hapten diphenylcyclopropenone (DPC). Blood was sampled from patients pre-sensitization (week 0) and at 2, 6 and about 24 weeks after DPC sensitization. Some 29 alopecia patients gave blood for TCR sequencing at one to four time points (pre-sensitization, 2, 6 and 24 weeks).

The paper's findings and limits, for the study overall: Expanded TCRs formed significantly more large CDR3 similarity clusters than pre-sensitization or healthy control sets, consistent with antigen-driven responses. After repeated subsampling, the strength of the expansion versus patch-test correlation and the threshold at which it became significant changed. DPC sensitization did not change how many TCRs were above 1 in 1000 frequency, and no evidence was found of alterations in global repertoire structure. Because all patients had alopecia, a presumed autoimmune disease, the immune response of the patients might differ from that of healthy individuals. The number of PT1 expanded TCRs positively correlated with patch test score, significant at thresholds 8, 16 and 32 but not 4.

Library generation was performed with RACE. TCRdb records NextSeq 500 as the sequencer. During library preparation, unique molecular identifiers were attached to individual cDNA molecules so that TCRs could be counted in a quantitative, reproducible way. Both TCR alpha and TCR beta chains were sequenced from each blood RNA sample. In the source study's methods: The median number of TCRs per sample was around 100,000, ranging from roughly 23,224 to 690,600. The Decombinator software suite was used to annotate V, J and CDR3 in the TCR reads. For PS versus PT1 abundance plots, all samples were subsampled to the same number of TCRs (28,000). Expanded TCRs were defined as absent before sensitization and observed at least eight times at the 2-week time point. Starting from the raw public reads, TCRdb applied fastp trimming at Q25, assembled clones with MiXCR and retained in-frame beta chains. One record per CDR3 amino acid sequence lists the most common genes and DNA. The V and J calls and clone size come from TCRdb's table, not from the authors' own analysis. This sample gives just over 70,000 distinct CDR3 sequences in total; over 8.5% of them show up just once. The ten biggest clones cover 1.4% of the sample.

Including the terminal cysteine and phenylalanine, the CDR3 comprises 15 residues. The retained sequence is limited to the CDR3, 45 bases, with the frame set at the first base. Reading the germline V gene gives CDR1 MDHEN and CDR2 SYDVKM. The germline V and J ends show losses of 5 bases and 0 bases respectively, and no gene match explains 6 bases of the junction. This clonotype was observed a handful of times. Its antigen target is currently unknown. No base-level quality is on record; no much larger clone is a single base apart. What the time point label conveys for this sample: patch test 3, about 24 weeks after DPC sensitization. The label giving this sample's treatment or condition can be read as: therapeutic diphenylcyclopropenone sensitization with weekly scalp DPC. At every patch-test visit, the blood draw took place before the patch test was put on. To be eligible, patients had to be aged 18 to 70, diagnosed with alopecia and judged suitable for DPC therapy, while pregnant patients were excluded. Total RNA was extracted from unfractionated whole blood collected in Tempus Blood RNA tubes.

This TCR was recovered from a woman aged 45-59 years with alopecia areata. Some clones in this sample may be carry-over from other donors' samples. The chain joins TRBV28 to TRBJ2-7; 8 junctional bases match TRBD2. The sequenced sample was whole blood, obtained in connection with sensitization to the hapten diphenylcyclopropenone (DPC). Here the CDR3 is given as CASSPRGGASYEQYF. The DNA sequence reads TGTGCCAGCAGTCCACGGGGGGGCGCCTCCTACGAGCAGTACTTC.